This T cell receptor (beta chain) was sequenced during a study of T cell changes during pregnancy in multiple sclerosis. Generated by immunoSEQ multiplex PCR, the TCRdb table keeps only in-frame clones and is missing some. In the table there are around 70,000 clones, roughly 94% of which are singletons. The junction had 9 bases not matched to a gene; V was cut back by 7 bases and J by 4 bases. The CDR3 has 14 amino acids. Looked up from germline, CDR1 is LNHDA and CDR2 is SQIVND (reference sequence). The TCR originated in a female donor with multiple sclerosis, enrolled in a pregnancy study. This material consisted of peripheral blood, taken in the third trimester of pregnancy. The chain combines TRBV19 with TRBJ1-2, with 7 nucleotides matching TRBD1. Here the CDR3 reads CASTPGGYLYGYTF. Written as DNA, the CDR3 is TGTGCCAGTACCCCAGGGGGTTACCTCTATGGCTACACCTTC.